This TCR beta chain was documented in a study of T-cell memory formation after mild COVID-19. Study-wide background: For the most part, TCR clusters were specific to one donor.

V shed 2 bases and J shed 5 bases, with 8 bases lying between them. The CDR3 extends over 14 amino acids. Germline CDR1 SGHKS, CDR2 YYEKEE (reference sequence). Constant-segment primers served in 5'RACE that generated TCR alpha and TCR beta cDNA libraries bearing sample barcodes and UMIs. TCRdb ran MiXCR on the 5' RACE reads and lists one entry per CDR3 protein. This table has about 430,000 distinct CDR3 sequences, roughly 26% appearing once. This clonotype has just a few counts. The target antigen is unknown. Study outcomes and limitations: Contracting clones from day 15 to 85 had balanced CD4/CD8; later expanders favoured CD4+. Memory sampled before infection contained some responding clones, suggesting cross-reactive memory joined.

The origin of this receptor is an adult woman who had mild COVID-19 (a few samples of this study predate the infection). Cell type and time point are not known. Sequences were obtained from PBMCs or a T cell subset sorted from them (not recorded which). The chain is built from TRBV5-5 and TRBJ1-6, with a tentative D call TRBD1 (5 bases). This CDR3 reads CASSFQTDNSPLHF. Written as DNA, the CDR3 is TGTGCCAGCAGCTTCCAGACAGATAATTCACCCCTCCACTTT.